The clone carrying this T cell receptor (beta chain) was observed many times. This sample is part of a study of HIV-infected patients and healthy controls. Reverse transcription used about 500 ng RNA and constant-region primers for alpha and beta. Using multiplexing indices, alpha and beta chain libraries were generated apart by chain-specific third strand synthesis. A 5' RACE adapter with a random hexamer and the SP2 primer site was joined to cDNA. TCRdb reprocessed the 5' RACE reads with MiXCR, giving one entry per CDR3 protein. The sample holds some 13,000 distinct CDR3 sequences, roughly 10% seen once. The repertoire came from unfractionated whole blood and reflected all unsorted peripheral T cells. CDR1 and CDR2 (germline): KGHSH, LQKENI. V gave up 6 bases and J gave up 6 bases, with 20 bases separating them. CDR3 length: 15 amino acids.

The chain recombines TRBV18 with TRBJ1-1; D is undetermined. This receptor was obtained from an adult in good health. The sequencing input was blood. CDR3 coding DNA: TGTGCCAGCTCCCGAGAGCGGGAGCCGGTCGCTGAAGCTTTCTTT. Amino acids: CASSREREPVAEAFF.